The clone carrying this T cell receptor (beta chain) was seen a single time. No antigen is known for it. These data originate in a study of TIL therapy for anti-PD-1-resistant metastatic lung cancer. Study-level information: Progressing patients received lymphodepletion, expanded TIL infusion and IL-2. Median tumor mutation burden was 1.5 mutations per megabase. General observations from the study: TIL clonotype persistence in blood showed no apparent association with response.

The immunoSEQ assay was v3. Using immunoSEQ multiplex PCR, the repertoire was profiled, and TCRdb retains in-frame clones only, with some absent. The sample carries approximately 20,000 clones, roughly 79% recorded once. Time point described: pre-treatment sample, taken before nivolumab and TIL therapy. This receptor was obtained from a person aged 30 to 80 with non-small cell lung cancer. Source: blood, taken at baseline.

The CDR3: CASSLGGLREQYF. CDR3 DNA sequence: TGTGCCAGCAGCTTAGGGGGGTTGCGCGAGCAGTACTTC. The chain links TRBV13 to TRBJ2-7; D is unresolved. V was cut by 0 bases and J by 6 bases, with 9 bases left in between. The CDR3 spans 13 residues. The germline V gene encodes CDR1 PRHDT and CDR2 FYEKMQ (reference sequence).